A selection of T cell receptor beta chains follows, all from one sample in a study of vaccination and CD4 T cells after COVID-19. TCRdb re-called the PCR reads with MiXCR, one entry per CDR3 protein. The sample carries some 27,000 distinct CDR3 sequences, over 40% recorded once. The material sequenced was CD4+ T cells from blood, taken about 7 months after SARS-CoV-2 vaccination. The receptors stem from a human donor who had recovered from COVID-19. Each CDR3 is given with its conserved first and last residue. The order of the fields is J gene, V gene, D gene, clone size, CDR3 protein, CDR3 DNA. D genes are given only for firm matches. Not all rows give a size; the values are once, few, many and, for expanded clones, a class.

TRBJ1-1	TRBV12-3/TRBV12-4	TRBD1	.	CASIVQGLAEAFF	TGTGCCAGCATCGTACAGGGGCTAGCTGAAGCTTTCTTT
TRBJ1-2	TRBV14	.	.	CASSLTSRLVGYTF	TGTGCCAGCAGCCTAACCAGTCGACTTGTGGGCTACACCTTC
TRBJ2-7	TRBV21-1	.	.	CASSKNDYEQYF	TGTGCCAGCAGCAAAAATGACTACGAGCAGTACTTC
TRBJ2-7	TRBV7-9	.	.	CASSLAGAYEQYF	TGTGCCAGCAGCTTAGCGGGAGCATACGAGCAGTACTTC
TRBJ2-1	TRBV24-1	.	once	CATSDSKAGSYNEQFF	TGTGCCACCAGTGACTCTAAGGCGGGATCCTACAATGAGCAGTTCTTC
TRBJ2-3	TRBV29-1	.	.	CSVEEVPDTQYF	TGCAGCGTTGAAGAGGTCCCAGATACGCAGTATTTT
TRBJ1-5	TRBV20-1	TRBD1	few	CSALDTGGGQPQHF	TGCAGTGCTCTGGATACAGGGGGAGGTCAGCCCCAGCATTTT
TRBJ2-7	TRBV7-9	.	once	CASSHRGAWGRESSYEQYF	TGTGCCAGCAGCCATAGAGGCGCCTGGGGGCGGGAAAGCTCCTACGAGCAGTACTTC
TRBJ2-7	TRBV6-2/TRBV6-3	.	.	CASLQPKDRPYEQYF	TGTGCCAGCCTACAGCCGAAAGACAGGCCCTACGAGCAGTACTTC
TRBJ2-7	TRBV4-1	TRBD2	.	CASSQEASGGTYEQYF	TGCGCCAGCAGCCAAGAGGCAAGCGGGGGAACCTACGAGCAGTACTTC
TRBJ2-1	TRBV10-3	TRBD2	.	CAISLETSGGNNEQFF	TGTGCCATCAGCCTAGAGACTAGCGGGGGTAATAATGAGCAGTTCTTC
TRBJ2-1	TRBV15	TRBD2	few	CATSLSGTSGRNEQFF	TGTGCCACCTCATTGTCCGGGACTAGCGGGAGAAATGAGCAGTTCTTC
TRBJ1-6	TRBV4-1	TRBD1	.	CASSRTGTNSPLHF	TGCGCCAGCAGCCGGACAGGGACTAATTCACCCCTCCACTTT
TRBJ2-1	TRBV20-1	.	.	CSARPRRSRSYNEQFF	TGCAGTGCTAGACCTAGGCGGTCCCGCTCCTACAATGAGCAGTTCTTC
TRBJ2-5	TRBV27	TRBD2	.	CASSLQGLAGPYQETQYF	TGTGCCAGCAGTTTACAGGGACTAGCGGGACCTTACCAAGAGACCCAGTACTTC
TRBJ2-3	TRBV7-3	TRBD1	.	CASSLLGQITDTQYF	TGTGCCAGCAGCTTATTGGGACAGATCACAGATACGCAGTATTTT
TRBJ1-1	TRBV6-1	.	.	CASSAGTSTEAFF	TGTGCCAGCAGTGCCGGGACTTCGACTGAAGCTTTCTTT
TRBJ2-3	TRBV20-1	TRBD2	.	CSAITSGSWGDTQYF	TGCAGTGCTATAACTAGCGGGAGTTGGGGGGATACGCAGTATTTT
TRBJ2-1	TRBV7-6	.	.	CASSLGQYNEQFF	TGTGCCAGCAGCTTAGGACAGTACAATGAGCAGTTCTTC
TRBJ1-5	TRBV28	TRBD1	.	CASSWGQSLNQPQHF	TGTGCCAGCAGCTGGGGACAGAGCCTCAATCAGCCCCAGCATTTT
TRBJ2-1	TRBV20-1	.	few	CSARRTIIPNEQFF	TGCAGTGCTAGGAGGACTATTATCCCCAATGAGCAGTTCTTC
TRBJ1-1	TRBV7-9	.	.	CASSRDGNTEAFF	TGTGCCAGCAGCCGTGACGGGAACACTGAAGCTTTCTTT
TRBJ2-5	TRBV7-2	TRBD2	few	CASSPGLAGARETQYF	TGTGCCAGCAGCCCGGGACTAGCGGGAGCGCGGGAGACCCAGTACTTC
TRBJ1-1	TRBV6-1	.	.	CASRGGAEAFF	TGTGCCAGCAGAGGCGGGGCTGAAGCTTTCTTT
TRBJ2-3	TRBV7-9	.	.	CASSLGGTDTRYF	TGTGCCAGCAGCTTAGGGGGCACAGATACGCGGTATTTT
TRBJ2-1	TRBV20-1	TRBD1	.	CSARTGSHNEQFF	TGCAGTGCTAGGACAGGGAGTCACAATGAGCAGTTCTTC
TRBJ2-5	TRBV27	TRBD2	.	CASSLSTGTSDPSRETQYF	TGTGCCAGCAGTTTATCGACAGGGACTAGCGACCCATCCCGAGAGACCCAGTACTTC
TRBJ1-5	TRBV2	.	.	CASSTLGASQPQHF	TGTGCCAGCAGTACCTTGGGGGCTAGTCAGCCCCAGCATTTT
TRBJ2-5	TRBV28	TRBD1	.	CASTTLGQAQETQYF	TGTGCCAGTACCACCTTAGGACAGGCACAAGAGACCCAGTACTTC